The 24 T cell receptor beta chains given below trace back to one sample, sequenced in a study of shared clonotypes between healthy human individuals. Naive CD8 cells lacked CD45RO and underwent positive selection for CCR7, leaving out terminally differentiated effector memory CD45RA+ cells. Measured with immunoSEQ multiplex PCR; TCRdb has only the in-frame clones, and not every one. The table has about 700,000 clones, 92% seen once; the top ten hold approximately 22%. Sequences were obtained from naive CD8+ T cells sorted from blood. Source of these receptors: a man between 25 and 39 years old in good health.

The chain carries TRBV11-2 and TRBJ2-1; 8 bases agree with TRBD2. Germline V gene sequence: CDR1 SGHAT, CDR2 FQNNGV. This CDR3 has 17 residues. V dropped 6 bases and J dropped 7; count of bases not matched to a gene: 17. CDR3 nucleotide sequence: TGTGCCAGCAGGGGCCCCGGGAGGGACCCCAAGTGGAATGAGCAGTTCTTC. This sequence encodes CASRGPGRDPKWNEQFF.

This chain uses TRBV9 with TRBJ2-3, with TRBD2 matching over 7 bases. The CDR3 sequence is 14 residues long. V was pared by 6 bases and J by 2 bases, with 6 bases of the junction left unmatched. Germline CDR1 reads SGDLS; CDR2 reads YYNGEE. CDR3 amino acids: CASTGGGNTDTQYF. The CDR3 DNA follows: TGTGCCAGCACGGGGGGAGGAAACACAGATACGCAGTATTTT.

The chain joins TRBV6-1 to TRBJ2-7; D gene ambiguous. The CDR3 runs to 14 residues. Germline V gene data show CDR1 as MNHNS and CDR2 as SASEGT. V gave up 3 bases and J gave up 4 bases, with 13 bases separating them. CDR3 sequence: CASSDRPNPYEQYF. DNA of the CDR3: TGTGCCAGCAGTGACAGGCCGAATCCGTACGAGCAGTACTTC.

The table lists this clone with a few counts. The sample contains more than one DNA sequence encoding this CDR3. The V call is TRBV5-1, the J call TRBJ2-2; no clear D gene. Trimming cost V 2 bases and J 2 bases, with 1 base left between them. The CDR3 sequence is 12 residues long. Germline assignment: CDR1 SGHRS and CDR2 YFSETQ. The CDR3 loop reads CASSLNTGELFF. The DNA of the CDR3 is TGCGCCAGCAGCTTAAACACCGGGGAGCTGTTTTTT.

V and J are TRBV19 and TRBJ2-2; no clear D. The CDR3 length is 15 residues. V lost 8 bases, J lost 4 bases, and 17 bases lay in between. CDR1 LNHDA and CDR2 SQIVND come from the germline V gene (reference sequence). Here the CDR3 DNA reads TGTGCCAGTGCCCCCTGGAGCGCTGGCACCGGGGAGCTGTTTTTT. Translation: CASAPWSAGTGELFF. Looking up the rest from reference TRBV19 and TRBJ2-2 gives the full variable domain: DGGITQSPKYLFRKEGQNVTLSCEQNLNHDAMYWYRQDPGQGLRLIYYSQIVNDFQKGDIAEGYSVSREKKESFPLTVTSAQKNPTAFYLCASAPWSAGTGELFFGEGSRLTVL.

V is TRBV27 and J is TRBJ2-1; TRBD2 aligns across 11 bases. Losses at the gene ends were 7 bases for V and 9 bases for J; bases not matched to a gene: 5. The CDR3 is 13 residues long. Germline V lookup: CDR1 MNHEY, CDR2 SMNVEV (reference sequence). The CDR3 sequence: CASTPLAGGEQFF. The DNA for the CDR3 is TGTGCCAGCACCCCTCTAGCGGGAGGTGAGCAGTTCTTC.

This clone occurred once. The chain carries TRBV4-1 and TRBJ2-2; D could derive from TRBD1 or TRBD2 (5 bases each). The V and J ends lost 3 bases and 4 bases respectively, with 15 bases between them. This CDR3 comprises 16 residues. Germline lookup yields CDR1 MGHRA and CDR2 YSYEKL. CDR3 nucleotides: TGCGCCAGCAGCCACCGGGACGCAGGGATCACCGGGGAGCTGTTTTTT. Its translation: CASSHRDAGITGELFF.

This chain links TRBV11-3 with TRBJ2-3; 10 bases are shared with TRBD2. This CDR3 spans 16 amino acids. Germline V lookup: CDR1 SGHNT, CDR2 YENEEA. J lost 2 bases, V lost 5 bases, and 7 bases had no gene match. CDR3 residues: CASSPRAGGPTDTQYF. The CDR3 bases are TGTGCCAGCAGCCCCCGAGCGGGAGGGCCCACAGATACGCAGTATTTT.

Points on this clone: At the DNA level, this CDR3 is encoded by other sequences in the same sample as well. J is TRBJ2-7 and V is TRBV30; possible D gene TRBD2, 6 bases. Trimming removed 0 bases at V and 4 bases at J, with 10 bases between. The CDR3 sequence is 13 residues long. Germline-derived CDR1 and CDR2 are GTSNPN and SVGIG (reference sequence). The CDR3 sequence is CAWSVGAGYEQYF. The CDR3 DNA follows: TGTGCCTGGAGTGTAGGGGCGGGGTACGAGCAGTACTTC.

This chain joins TRBV6-6 and TRBJ1-4; D is ambiguous. V lost 3 bases, J lost 7 bases, and 12 bases lay in between. The CDR3 length is 14 residues. In germline, CDR1 is MNHNY, CDR2 SVGAGI (reference sequence). The chain's CDR3 is CASSYELGLEKLFF. CDR3 sequence (DNA): TGTGCCAGCAGTTATGAACTAGGTCTTGAAAAACTGTTTTTT.

V is TRBV28 and J is TRBJ1-2; D unresolved. The length of the CDR3 is 14 residues. The germline gives CDR1 MDHEN, CDR2 SYDVKM. V lost 2 bases to trimming and J lost 4 bases, with 11 bases between them. As DNA, the CDR3 is TGTGCCAGCAGTTTAAGCCGAGTAGGCTATGGCTACACCTTC. Translating it yields CASSLSRVGYGYTF.

The gene calls are TRBV19 and TRBJ2-7, with D maybe TRBD1 (6 bases). The length of the CDR3 is 14 residues. Germline V gene sequence: CDR1 LNHDA, CDR2 SQIVND (reference sequence). Between the trimmed V and J ends, which lost 1 base and 3 bases, there was a span of 10 bases. The CDR3 loop reads CASSIGIRGYEQYF. For the CDR3, the DNA is TGTGCCAGTAGTATAGGAATCAGGGGCTACGAGCAGTACTTC.

As regards this clone: In the same sample, other DNA sequences code for this CDR3. The V and J genes are TRBV13 and TRBJ2-7; TRBD1 is a possible D gene (5 bases). From germline, CDR1 is PRHDT and CDR2 FYEKMQ (reference sequence). CDR3 length: 12 amino acids. Between the trimmed V and J ends, which lost 5 bases and 3 bases, there was a span of 8 bases. CDR3 sequence: CASSPQGYEQYF. The CDR3 DNA is TGTGCCAGCAGCCCCCAGGGCTACGAGCAGTACTTC.

V and J are TRBV4-1 and TRBJ2-2, with no clear D. Germline CDR1 is MGHRA and CDR2 is YSYEKL. The CDR3 loop spans 17 amino acids. Between the trimmed V and J ends, which lost 4 bases and 0 bases, there was a span of 15 bases. The DNA for the CDR3 is TGCGCCAGCAGCCCCGAACCAGTGGGCCCGAACACCGGGGAGCTGTTTTTT. The encoded protein is CASSPEPVGPNTGELFF.

V and J are TRBV29-1 and TRBJ2-2; D not certain. The V gene's germline CDR1 is SQVTM and CDR2 ANQGSEA. The length of the CDR3 is 13 residues. Deletions cut 4 bases from V and 2 bases from J, with 8 bases between. The CDR3 region has the DNA TGCAGCGTTGTTCAGCTAAACACCGGGGAGCTGTTTTTT. Protein: CSVVQLNTGELFF.

J is TRBJ2-1 and V is TRBV7-3, with 7 bases that match TRBD2. This CDR3 contains 16 residues. The V gene end was trimmed by 1 base and the J gene end by 4 bases; junction bases not matched to a gene: 7. Germline V gene lookup returns CDR1 SGHTA and CDR2 FQGTGA. This CDR3 reads CASSLIRGGRYNEQFF. In DNA form, the CDR3 reads TGTGCCAGCAGCTTAATTCGCGGGGGTCGATACAATGAGCAGTTCTTC.

This clone was counted many times. The V call is TRBV2, the J call TRBJ1-1; 8 bases align to TRBD1. V trimming: 6 bases; J trimming: 5 bases; junction bases outside the gene matches: 5. CDR1 is SNHLY, CDR2 FYNNEI, per germline. This CDR3 has 13 residues. The CDR3 loop is CASSGGTGTEAFF. The DNA of the CDR3 is TGTGCCAGCAGCGGAGGGACAGGTACTGAAGCTTTCTTT.

The J gene is TRBJ2-3, the V gene TRBV19; D remains ambiguous. The germline V and J ends were trimmed by 8 bases and 2 bases, with 11 bases remaining between them. The CDR3 spans 13 residues. Germline loops: CDR1 LNHDA, CDR2 SQIVND (reference sequence). The CDR3, as DNA: TGTGCCAGTGACTCCTCGCACACAGATACGCAGTATTTT. This gives the protein CASDSSHTDTQYF. The full variable domain, with the rest looked up from reference TRBV19 and TRBJ2-3, is DGGITQSPKYLFRKEGQNVTLSCEQNLNHDAMYWYRQDPGQGLRLIYYSQIVNDFQKGDIAEGYSVSREKKESFPLTVTSAQKNPTAFYLCASDSSHTDTQYFGPGTRLTVL.

The rearrangement links TRBV5-6 to TRBJ2-1, with D possibly matching TRBD1 (5 bases). Trimming removed 0 bases at V and 9 bases at J, with 7 bases between. CDR1 is SGHDT, CDR2 YYEEEE, per germline. This CDR3 contains 12 residues. The CDR3 DNA is TGTGCCAGCAGCTTGGGCCAGGGTGAGCAGTTCTTC. Encoded protein: CASSLGQGEQFF.

CDR3 loop: CATKRAGTGGTEAFF. The DNA for the CDR3 is TGTGCCACCAAGCGAGCCGGGACAGGGGGCACTGAAGCTTTCTTT. The chain has TRBV2 and TRBJ1-1, with 11 positions matching TRBD1. The CDR3 totals 15 residues. The V and J ends lost 10 bases and 4 bases, in that order; junction bases with no gene match: 11. Germline CDR1 is SNHLY and CDR2 is FYNNEI. Variable domain in full (rest from reference TRBV2 and TRBJ1-1): EPEVTQTPSHQVTQMGQEVILRCVPISNHLYFYWYRQILGQKVEFLVSFYNNEISEKSEIFDDQFSVERPDGSNFTLKIRSTKLEDSAMYFCATKRAGTGGTEAFFGQGTRLTVV.

This clone was recorded only once. A much larger clone differs by one base, so this may be a read error. V and J are TRBV6-4 and TRBJ2-2; 10 bases line up with TRBD1. The V gene's germline CDR1 is MRHNA and CDR2 SNTAGT. This CDR3 has 14 amino acids. The ends lost 4 bases at V and 4 bases at J; junction bases unmatched: 0. The CDR3 bases are TGTGCCAGCAGTGGGACAGGGGGCACCGGGGAGCTGTTTTTT. It is translated as CASSGTGGTGELFF.

To note about this clone: Within the sample, other DNA sequences also encode this same CDR3. The J gene is TRBJ1-1, the V gene TRBV2; D gene ambiguous. The V gene's germline CDR1 is SNHLY and CDR2 FYNNEI. With 9 bases removed from V and 8 bases from J, the gap between germline ends came to 10 bases. The length of the CDR3 is 10 residues. Here the CDR3 reads CASRAAEAFF. The CDR3 DNA is TGTGCCAGTCGGGCAGCCGAAGCTTTCTTT.

The CDR3 loop reads CASSGATGTGGYEQYF. Here the CDR3 DNA reads TGTGCCAGCAGCGGAGCGACCGGGACAGGGGGCTACGAGCAGTACTTC. This chain connects TRBV5-4 to TRBJ2-7, with TRBD1 matching over 11 bases. The germline CDR1 and CDR2 sequences are SGHNT and YYREEE (reference sequence). V lost 4 bases, J lost 3 bases, and 9 bases stayed unmatched. There are 16 residues in the CDR3.

Points on this clone: The junction departs from germline at one end; a sequencing error may be responsible. This chain joins TRBV5-5 and TRBJ2-7; no clear D gene. Germline loops: CDR1 SGHKS, CDR2 YYEKEE (reference sequence). The CDR3 sequence is 12 residues long. The CDR3 protein is CASRFVGREQYF. The CDR3 DNA is TGTGCCAGCCGCTTCGTAGGGCGCGAGCAGTACTTC.